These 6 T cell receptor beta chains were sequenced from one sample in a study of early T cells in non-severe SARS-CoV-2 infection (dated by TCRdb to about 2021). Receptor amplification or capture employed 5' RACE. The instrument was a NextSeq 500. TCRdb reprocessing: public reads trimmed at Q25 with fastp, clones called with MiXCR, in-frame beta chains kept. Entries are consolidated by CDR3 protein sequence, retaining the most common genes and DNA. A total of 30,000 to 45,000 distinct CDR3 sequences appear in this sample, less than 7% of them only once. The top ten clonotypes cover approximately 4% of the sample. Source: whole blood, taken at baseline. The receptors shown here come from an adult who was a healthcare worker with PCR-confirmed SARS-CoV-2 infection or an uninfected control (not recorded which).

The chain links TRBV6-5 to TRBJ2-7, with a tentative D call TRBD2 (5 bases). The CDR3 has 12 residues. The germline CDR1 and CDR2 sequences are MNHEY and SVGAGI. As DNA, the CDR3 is TGTGGTGCGGGCTCCAAGCACTACGAGCAGTACTTC. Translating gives CGAGSKHYEQYF.

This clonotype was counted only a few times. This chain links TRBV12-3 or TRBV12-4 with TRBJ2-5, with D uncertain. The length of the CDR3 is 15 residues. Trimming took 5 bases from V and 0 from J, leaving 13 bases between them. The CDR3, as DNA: TGTGCCAGCAGTCCCCGTCTGTCGTACCAAGAGACCCAGTACTTC. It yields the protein CASSPRLSYQETQYF.

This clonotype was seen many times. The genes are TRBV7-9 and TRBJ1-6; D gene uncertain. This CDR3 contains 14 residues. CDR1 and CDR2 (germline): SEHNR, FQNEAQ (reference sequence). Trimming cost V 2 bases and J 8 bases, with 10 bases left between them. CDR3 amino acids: CASSLNSIHSPLHF. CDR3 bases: TGTGCCAGCAGCTTAAATTCGATTCATTCACCCCTCCACTTT.

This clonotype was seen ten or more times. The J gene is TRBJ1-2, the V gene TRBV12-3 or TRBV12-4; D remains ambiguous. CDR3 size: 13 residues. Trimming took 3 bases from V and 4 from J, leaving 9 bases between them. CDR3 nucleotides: TGTGCCAGCAGTTTGACATACAGCTATGGCTACACCTTC. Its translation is CASSLTYSYGYTF.

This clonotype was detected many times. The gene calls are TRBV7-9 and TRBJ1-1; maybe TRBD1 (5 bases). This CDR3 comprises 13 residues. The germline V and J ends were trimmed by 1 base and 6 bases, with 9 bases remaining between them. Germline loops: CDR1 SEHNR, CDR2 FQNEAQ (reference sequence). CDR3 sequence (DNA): TGTGCCAGCAGCTTAGGACAGTTCGCTGAAGCTTTCTTT. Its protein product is CASSLGQFAEAFF. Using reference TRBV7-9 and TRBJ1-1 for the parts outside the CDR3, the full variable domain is DTGVSQNPRHKITKRGQNVTFRCDPISEHNRLYWYRQTLGQGPEFLTYFQNEAQLEKSRLLSDRFSAERPKGSFSTLEIQRTEQGDSAMYLCASSLGQFAEAFFGQGTRLTVV.

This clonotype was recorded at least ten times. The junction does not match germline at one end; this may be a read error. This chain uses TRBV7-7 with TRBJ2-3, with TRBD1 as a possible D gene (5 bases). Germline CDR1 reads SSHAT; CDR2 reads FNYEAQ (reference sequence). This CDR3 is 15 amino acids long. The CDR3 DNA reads TGTGCTAGCAGCTTATCCAGGGCGAGGACAGATACGCAGTATTTT. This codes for CASSLSRARTDTQYF.